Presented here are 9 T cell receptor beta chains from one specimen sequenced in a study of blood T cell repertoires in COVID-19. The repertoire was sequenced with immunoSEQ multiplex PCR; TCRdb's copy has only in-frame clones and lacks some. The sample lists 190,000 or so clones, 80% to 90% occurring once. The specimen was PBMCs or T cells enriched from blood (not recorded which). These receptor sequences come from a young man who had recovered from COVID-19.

CDR3 in amino acids: CASSFRTGRGEKLFF. CDR3 coding DNA: TGTGCCAGCAGCTTCCGGACAGGGCGGGGTGAAAAACTGTTTTTT. V is TRBV5-4 and J is TRBJ1-4, with 8 bases fitting TRBD1. Germline CDR1 SGHNT, CDR2 YYREEE (reference sequence). The CDR3 runs to 15 residues. Unmatched junction bases numbered 7, after V lost 2 bases and J lost 7 bases. Together with reference TRBV5-4 and TRBJ1-4, the CDR3 gives the full variable domain: ETGVTQSPTHLIKTRGQQVTLRCSSQSGHNTVSWYQQALGQGPQFIFQYYREEENGRGNFPPRFSGLQFPNYSSELNVNALELDDSALYLCASSFRTGRGEKLFFGSGTQLSVL.

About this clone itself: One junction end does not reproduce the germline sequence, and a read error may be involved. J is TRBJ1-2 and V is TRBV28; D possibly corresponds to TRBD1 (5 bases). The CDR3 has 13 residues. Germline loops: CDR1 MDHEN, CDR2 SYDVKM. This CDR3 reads CASSIGTNFGYTF. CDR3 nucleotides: TGTGCCAGCAGTATCGGGACTAACTTTGGCTACACCTTC.

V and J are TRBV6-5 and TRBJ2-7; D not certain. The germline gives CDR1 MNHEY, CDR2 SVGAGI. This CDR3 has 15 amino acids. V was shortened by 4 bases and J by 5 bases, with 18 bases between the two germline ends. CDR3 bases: TGTGCCAGCAGTTCGGTGGCCACCCGAGGCCACGAGCAGTACTTC. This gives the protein CASSSVATRGHEQYF.

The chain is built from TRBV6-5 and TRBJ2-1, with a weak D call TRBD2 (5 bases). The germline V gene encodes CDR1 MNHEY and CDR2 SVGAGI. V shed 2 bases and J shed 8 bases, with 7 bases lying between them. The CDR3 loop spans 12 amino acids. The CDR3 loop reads CASSYMGDEQFF. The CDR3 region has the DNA TGTGCCAGCAGTTACATGGGAGATGAGCAGTTCTTC.

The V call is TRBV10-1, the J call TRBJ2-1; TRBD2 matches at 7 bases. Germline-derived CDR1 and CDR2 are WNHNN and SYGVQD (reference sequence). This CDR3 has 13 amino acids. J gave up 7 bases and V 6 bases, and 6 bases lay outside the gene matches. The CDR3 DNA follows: TGCGCCAGCAGACCTAGCGGAACAAATGAGCAGTTCTTC. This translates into CASRPSGTNEQFF.

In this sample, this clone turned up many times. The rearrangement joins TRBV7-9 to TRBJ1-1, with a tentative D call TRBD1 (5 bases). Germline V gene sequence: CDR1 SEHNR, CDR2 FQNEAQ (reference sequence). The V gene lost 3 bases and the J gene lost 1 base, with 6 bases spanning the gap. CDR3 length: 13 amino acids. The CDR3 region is CASSLDKNTEAFF. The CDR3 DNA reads TGTGCCAGCAGCTTGGACAAGAACACTGAAGCTTTCTTT.

CDR3 amino acids: CASSSPSASNTGELFF. CDR3 DNA: TGTGCCAGCAGCTCCCCTAGTGCTAGTAACACCGGGGAGCTGTTTTTT. The V and J genes are TRBV3-1 (or the pseudogene TRBV3-2) and TRBJ2-2; unclear D gene. The CDR3 covers 16 residues. With 5 bases removed from V and 2 bases from J, the gap between germline ends came to 15 bases. CDR1 is LGHDT, CDR2 YNNKEL, per germline (reference sequence).

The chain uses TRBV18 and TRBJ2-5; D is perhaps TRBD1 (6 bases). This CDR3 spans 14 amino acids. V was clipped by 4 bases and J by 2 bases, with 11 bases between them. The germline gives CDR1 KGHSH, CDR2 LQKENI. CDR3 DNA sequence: TGTGCCAGCTCACTACAGGGTCCGCAAGAGACCCAGTACTTC. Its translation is CASSLQGPQETQYF.

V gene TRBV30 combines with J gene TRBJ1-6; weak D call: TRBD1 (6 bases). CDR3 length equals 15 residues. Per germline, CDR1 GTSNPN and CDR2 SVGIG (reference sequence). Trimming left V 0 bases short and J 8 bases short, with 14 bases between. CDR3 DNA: TGTGCCTGGAGTGTACGTAGGTCAGGGGATTCACCCCTCCACTTT. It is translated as CAWSVRRSGDSPLHF.